This TCR beta chain was captured by sequencing in a study of CD8 T cells in ankylosing spondylitis. In germline, CDR1 is MNHEY, CDR2 SMNVEV (reference sequence). The CDR3 runs 14 residues. V lost 3 bases and J 4 bases, leaving 12 bases between the germline ends. Via MiXCR, TCRdb re-called the 5' RACE reads, giving one row per CDR3 protein. The sample includes about 100,000 distinct CDR3 sequences, approximately 25% of them seen just once. What was sequenced was synovial fluid, either unsorted or a sorted T cell fraction (not recorded which). The V and J genes are TRBV27 and TRBJ2-5; D is uncertain. The clonotype was recovered from a male donor with ankylosing spondylitis. CDR3 DNA sequence: TGTGCCAGCAGTTTTTCAAGGGCCGCAGAGACCCAGTACTTC. Encoded protein: CASSFSRAAETQYF.